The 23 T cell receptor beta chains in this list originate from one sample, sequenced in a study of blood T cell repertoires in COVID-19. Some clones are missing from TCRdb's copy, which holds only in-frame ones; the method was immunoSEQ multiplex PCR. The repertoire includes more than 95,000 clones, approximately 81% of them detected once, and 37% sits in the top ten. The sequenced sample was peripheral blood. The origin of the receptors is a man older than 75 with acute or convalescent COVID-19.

Here the CDR3 reads CASSSRQGAMNTEAFF. CDR3 sequence (DNA): TGTGCCAGCAGTTCGCGGCAGGGGGCGATGAACACTGAAGCTTTCTTT. The chain links TRBV28 to TRBJ1-1; 8 positions match TRBD1. Trimming removed 4 bases from V and 0 bases from J; junction bases left unmatched: 7. The CDR3 sequence is 16 residues long. In germline, CDR1 is MDHEN, CDR2 SYDVKM.

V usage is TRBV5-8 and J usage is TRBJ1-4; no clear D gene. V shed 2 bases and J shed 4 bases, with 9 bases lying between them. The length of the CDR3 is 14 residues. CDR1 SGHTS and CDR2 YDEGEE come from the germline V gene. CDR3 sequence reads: CASSFGQINEKLFF. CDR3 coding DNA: TGTGCCAGCAGCTTTGGGCAGATTAATGAAAAACTGTTTTTT.

CDR3 DNA sequence: TGTGCCAGCAGTGGACAAGCGGGGGGCTTCTACAATGAGCAGTTCTTC. This gives the protein CASSGQAGGFYNEQFF. The chain couples TRBV6-2 or TRBV6-3 to TRBJ2-1, with 9 bases identical to TRBD2. Germline trimming cut 5 bases from V and 3 bases from J; bases unmatched to any gene: 8. The germline gives CDR1 MNHEY, CDR2 SVGEGT. The CDR3 totals 16 residues.

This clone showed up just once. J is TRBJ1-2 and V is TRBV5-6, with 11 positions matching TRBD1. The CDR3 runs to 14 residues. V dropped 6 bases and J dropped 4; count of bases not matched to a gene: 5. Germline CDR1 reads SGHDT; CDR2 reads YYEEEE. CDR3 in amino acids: CASTRDRGSYGYTF. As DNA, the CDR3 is TGTGCCAGCACCCGGGACAGGGGGTCCTATGGCTACACCTTC.

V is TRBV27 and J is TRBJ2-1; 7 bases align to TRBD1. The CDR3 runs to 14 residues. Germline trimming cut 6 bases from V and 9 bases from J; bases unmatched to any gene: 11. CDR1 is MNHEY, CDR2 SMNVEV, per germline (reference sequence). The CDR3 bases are TGTGCCAGCAGAACCGGACAGGACCGTGGTGAGCAGTTCTTC. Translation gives CASRTGQDRGEQFF.

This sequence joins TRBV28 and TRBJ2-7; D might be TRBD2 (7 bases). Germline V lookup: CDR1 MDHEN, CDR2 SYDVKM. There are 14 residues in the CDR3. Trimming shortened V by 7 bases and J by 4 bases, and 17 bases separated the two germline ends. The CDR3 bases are TGTGCCAGCAAGGTGGGGGGCGGGAGTTACGAGCAGTACTTC. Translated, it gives CASKVGGGSYEQYF.

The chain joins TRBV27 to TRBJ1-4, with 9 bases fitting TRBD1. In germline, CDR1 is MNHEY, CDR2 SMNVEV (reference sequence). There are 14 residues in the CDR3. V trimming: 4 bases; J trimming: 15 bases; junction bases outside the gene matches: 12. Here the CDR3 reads CASSSDRGMNLVFF. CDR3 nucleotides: TGTGCCAGCAGTTCGGACAGGGGAATGAACTTGGTGTTTTTT.

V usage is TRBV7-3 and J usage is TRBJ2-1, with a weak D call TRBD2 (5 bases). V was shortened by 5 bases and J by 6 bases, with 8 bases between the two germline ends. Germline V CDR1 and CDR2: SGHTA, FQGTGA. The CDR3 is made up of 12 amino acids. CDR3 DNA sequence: TGTGCCAGCAGCCCGAGCGGCAATGAGCAGTTCTTC. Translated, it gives CASSPSGNEQFF.

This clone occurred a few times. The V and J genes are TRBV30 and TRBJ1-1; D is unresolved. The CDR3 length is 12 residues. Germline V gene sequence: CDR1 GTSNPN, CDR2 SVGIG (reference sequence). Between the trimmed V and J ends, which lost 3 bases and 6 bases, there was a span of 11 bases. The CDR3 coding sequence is TGTGCCTGGAGACCCCGGGGTCCTGAAGCTTTCTTT. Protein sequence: CAWRPRGPEAFF.

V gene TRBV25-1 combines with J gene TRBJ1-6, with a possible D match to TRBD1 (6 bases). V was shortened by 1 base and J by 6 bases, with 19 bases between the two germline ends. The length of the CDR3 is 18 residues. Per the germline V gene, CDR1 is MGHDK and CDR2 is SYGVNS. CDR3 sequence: CASSELGRGGSANSPLHF. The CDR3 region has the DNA TGTGCCAGCAGTGAATTGGGAAGAGGGGGATCGGCTAATTCACCCCTCCACTTT. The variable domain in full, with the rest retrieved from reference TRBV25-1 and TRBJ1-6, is EADIYQTPRYLVIGTGKKITLECSQTMGHDKMYWYQQDPGMELHLIHYSYGVNSTEKGDLSSESTVSRIRTEHFPLTLESARPSHTSQYLCASSELGRGGSANSPLHFGNGTRLTVT.

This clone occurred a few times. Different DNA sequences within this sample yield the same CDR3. CDR3 DNA sequence: TGCGCCAGCAGCTTGGAGCAGAACACTGAAGCTTTCTTT. This translates into CASSLEQNTEAFF. The J gene is TRBJ1-1, the V gene TRBV5-1; no reliable D call. The CDR3 covers 13 residues. Germline values: CDR1 SGHRS, CDR2 YFSETQ. With 0 bases removed from V and 1 base from J, the gap between germline ends came to 4 bases.

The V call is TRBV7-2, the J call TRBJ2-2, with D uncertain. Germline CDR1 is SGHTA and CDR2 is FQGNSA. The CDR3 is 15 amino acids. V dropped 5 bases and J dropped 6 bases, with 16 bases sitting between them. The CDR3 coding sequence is TGTGCCAGCAGCCCACCACAGACCCCATCCGGGGAGCTGTTTTTT. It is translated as CASSPPQTPSGELFF.

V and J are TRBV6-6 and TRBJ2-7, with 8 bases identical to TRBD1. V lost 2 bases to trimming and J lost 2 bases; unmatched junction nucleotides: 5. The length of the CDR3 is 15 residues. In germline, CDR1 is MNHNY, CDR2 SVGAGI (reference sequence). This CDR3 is CASSYRQGLTYEQYF. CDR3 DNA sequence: TGTGCCAGCAGTTACCGACAGGGGCTTACCTACGAGCAGTACTTC.

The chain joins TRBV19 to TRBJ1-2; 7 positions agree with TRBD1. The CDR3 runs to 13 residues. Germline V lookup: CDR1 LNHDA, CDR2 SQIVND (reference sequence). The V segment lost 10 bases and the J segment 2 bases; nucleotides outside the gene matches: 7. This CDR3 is CATRGTVNYGYTF. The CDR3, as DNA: TGTGCCACCCGGGGGACAGTAAACTATGGCTACACCTTC. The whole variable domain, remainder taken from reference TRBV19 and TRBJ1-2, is DGGITQSPKYLFRKEGQNVTLSCEQNLNHDAMYWYRQDPGQGLRLIYYSQIVNDFQKGDIAEGYSVSREKKESFPLTVTSAQKNPTAFYLCATRGTVNYGYTFGSGTRLTVV.

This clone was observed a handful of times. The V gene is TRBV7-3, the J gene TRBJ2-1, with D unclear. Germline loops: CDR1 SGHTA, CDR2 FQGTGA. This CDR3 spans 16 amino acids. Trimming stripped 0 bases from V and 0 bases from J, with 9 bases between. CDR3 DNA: TGTGCCAGCAGCTTAACCCACAAATTCTCCTACAATGAGCAGTTCTTC. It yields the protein CASSLTHKFSYNEQFF.

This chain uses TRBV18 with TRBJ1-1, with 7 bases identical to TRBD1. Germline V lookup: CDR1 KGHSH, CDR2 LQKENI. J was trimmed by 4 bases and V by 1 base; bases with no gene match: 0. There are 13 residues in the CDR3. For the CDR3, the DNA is TGTGCCAGCTCACCACGACAGGGCACTGAAGCTTTCTTT. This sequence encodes CASSPRQGTEAFF. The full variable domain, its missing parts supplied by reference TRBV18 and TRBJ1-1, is NAGVMQNPRHLVRRRGQEARLRCSPMKGHSHVYWYRQLPEEGLKFMVYLQKENIIDESGMPKERFSAEFPKEGPSILRIQQVVRGDSAAYFCASSPRQGTEAFFGQGTRLTVV.

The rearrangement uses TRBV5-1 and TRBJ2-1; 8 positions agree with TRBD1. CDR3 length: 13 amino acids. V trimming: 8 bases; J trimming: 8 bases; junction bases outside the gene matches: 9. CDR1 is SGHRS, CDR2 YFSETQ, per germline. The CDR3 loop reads CASGEQGVHEQFF. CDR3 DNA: TGCGCCAGTGGTGAACAGGGGGTTCATGAGCAGTTCTTC.

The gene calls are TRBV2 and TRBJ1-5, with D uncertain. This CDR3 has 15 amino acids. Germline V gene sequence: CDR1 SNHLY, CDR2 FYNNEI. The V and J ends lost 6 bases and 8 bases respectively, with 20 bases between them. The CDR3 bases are TGTGCCAGCAGCCAGGAGGGAGTTTCAATGAAGCCCCAGCATTTT. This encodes CASSQEGVSMKPQHF.

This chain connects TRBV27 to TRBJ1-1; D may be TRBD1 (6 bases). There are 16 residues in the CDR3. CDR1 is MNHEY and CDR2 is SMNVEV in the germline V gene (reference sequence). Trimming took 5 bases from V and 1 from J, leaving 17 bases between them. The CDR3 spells CASSRQRGQTNTEAFF. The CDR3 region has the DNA TGTGCCAGCAGTCGACAACGTGGACAGACGAACACTGAAGCTTTCTTT.

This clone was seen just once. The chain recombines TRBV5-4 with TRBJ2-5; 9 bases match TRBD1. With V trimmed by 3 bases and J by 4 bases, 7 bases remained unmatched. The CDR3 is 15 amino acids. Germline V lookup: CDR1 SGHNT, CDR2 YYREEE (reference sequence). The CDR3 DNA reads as TGTGCCAGCAGCTCACCGACAGGGGGTACAGAGACCCAGTACTTC. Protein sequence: CASSSPTGGTETQYF.

The CDR3 sequence: CAMEGGKTGELFF. CDR3 DNA: TGTGCCATGGAGGGGGGGAAAACCGGGGAGCTGTTTTTT. V is TRBV25-1 and J is TRBJ2-2, with D possibly matching TRBD2 (7 bases). Germline CDR1 is MGHDK and CDR2 is SYGVNS. Between the trimmed V and J ends, which lost 10 bases and 5 bases, there was a span of 14 bases. This CDR3 region has 13 residues.

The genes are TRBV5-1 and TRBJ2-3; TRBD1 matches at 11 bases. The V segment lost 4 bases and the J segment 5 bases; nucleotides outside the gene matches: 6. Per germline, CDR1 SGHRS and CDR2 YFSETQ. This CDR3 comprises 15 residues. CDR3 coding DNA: TGCGCCAGCAGCCCAGGACAGGGGGCGAGAGATACGCAGTATTTT. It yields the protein CASSPGQGARDTQYF.

Here the CDR3 DNA reads TGTGCCAGCTCACCTGGAAGCGGGAGCGCTGGAGATACGCAGTATTTT. Its protein is CASSPGSGSAGDTQYF. The genes are TRBV18 and TRBJ2-3; 8 nucleotides match TRBD2. This CDR3 is built from 16 residues. Per germline, CDR1 KGHSH and CDR2 LQKENI. The J segment lost 5 bases and the V segment lost 3 bases, leaving 10 bases of the junction unmatched.